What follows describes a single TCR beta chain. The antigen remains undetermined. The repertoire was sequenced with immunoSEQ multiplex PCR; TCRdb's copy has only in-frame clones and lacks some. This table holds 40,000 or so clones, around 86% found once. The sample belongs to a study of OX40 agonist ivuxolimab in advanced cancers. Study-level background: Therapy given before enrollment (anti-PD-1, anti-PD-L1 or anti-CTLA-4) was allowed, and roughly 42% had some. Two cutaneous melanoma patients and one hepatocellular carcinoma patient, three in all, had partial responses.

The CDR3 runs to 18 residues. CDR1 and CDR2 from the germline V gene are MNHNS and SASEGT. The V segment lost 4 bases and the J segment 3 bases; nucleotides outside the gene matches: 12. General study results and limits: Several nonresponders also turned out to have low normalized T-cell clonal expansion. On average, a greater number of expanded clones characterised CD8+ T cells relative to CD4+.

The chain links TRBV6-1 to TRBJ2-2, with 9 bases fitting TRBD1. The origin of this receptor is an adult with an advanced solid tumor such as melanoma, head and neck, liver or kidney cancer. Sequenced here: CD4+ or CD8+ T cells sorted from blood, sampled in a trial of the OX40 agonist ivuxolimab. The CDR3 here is CASSGRGQGLLYTGELFF. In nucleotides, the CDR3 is TGTGCCAGCAGTGGGCGGGGACAGGGCCTTCTGTACACCGGGGAGCTGTTTTTT.